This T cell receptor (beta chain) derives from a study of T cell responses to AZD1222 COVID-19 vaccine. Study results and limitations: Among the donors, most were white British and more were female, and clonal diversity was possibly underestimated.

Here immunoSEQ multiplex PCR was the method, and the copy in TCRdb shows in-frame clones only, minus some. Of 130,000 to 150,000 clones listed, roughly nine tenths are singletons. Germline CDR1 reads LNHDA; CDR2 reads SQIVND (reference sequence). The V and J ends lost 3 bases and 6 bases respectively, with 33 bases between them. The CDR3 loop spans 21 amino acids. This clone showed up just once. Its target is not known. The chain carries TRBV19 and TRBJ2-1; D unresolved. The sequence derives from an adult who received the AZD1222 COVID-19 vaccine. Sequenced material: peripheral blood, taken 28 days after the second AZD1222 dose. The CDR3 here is CASSIRMQFPFLTMKGNEQFF. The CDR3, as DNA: TGTGCCAGTAGTATTAGAATGCAGTTTCCTTTTTTAACAATGAAGGGCAATGAGCAGTTCTTC.